This T cell receptor (beta chain) derives from a study of blood T cells in healthy people across ages. A second roughly 6 to 12 cycle PCR used barcoded and J-beta primers. From the 5' RACE reads, TCRdb called clonotypes with MiXCR, one entry per CDR3 protein. The sample consists of about 930,000 distinct CDR3 sequences, almost 30% of them appearing once. Drawn from each donor were 8.5 to 10 milliliters of peripheral blood. In germline, CDR1 is MDHEN, CDR2 SYDVKM. This CDR3 region has 15 residues. V was cut by 6 bases and J by 2 bases, with 17 bases left in between. The data also belong to a second study, concerning T cells of mothers and their children. Turning to that study: Within related and unrelated pairs, thymic selection shapes TCR recombination output in a similar way.

Sequencing was done on a sample of blood. The source is a woman aged 40 to 50 in good health. The rearrangement links TRBV28 to TRBJ2-7; D call uncertain. The CDR3 DNA reads TGTGCCAGCAGCCTCGGCCCAGGTATCACCTACGAGCAGTACTTC. It is translated as CASSLGPGITYEQYF.